This T cell receptor beta chain was sequenced for a study of T cell responses to AZD1222 COVID-19 vaccine. Comments on this clone: Its antigen remains unknown.

V lost 0 bases and J 7 bases, leaving 26 bases between the germline ends. This CDR3 region has 19 residues. Germline V gene data show CDR1 as SGDLS and CDR2 as YYNGEE. Some clones are missing from TCRdb's copy, which holds only in-frame ones; the method was immunoSEQ multiplex PCR. This table holds about 120,000 clones, 70% to 90% found once. Study-level results: Repertoires were collected only later (after the peak T cell response had occurred). Clonal diversity was possibly underestimated, and white British individuals and females predominated among donors.

The source material was peripheral blood, sampled on day 0 of MenACWY control vaccination. The receptor's source is an adult in good health. The chain carries TRBV9 and TRBJ2-1, with a tentative D call TRBD2 (5 bases). The CDR3 spells CASSVGAIEGTPPENEQFF. DNA for the CDR3: TGTGCCAGCAGCGTAGGGGCCATAGAGGGAACACCACCTGAGAATGAGCAGTTCTTC.